This T cell receptor beta chain was recovered during a study of cytomegalovirus exposure and HLA in healthy donors. Study results and caveats: Most CMV-associated TCR beta chains were later found to appear HLA-restricted. Usually a TCR sequence was rare, but some public TCRs were found in many donors. More than 15,000 TCR beta sequences were associated with HLA alleles at 0.05 false discovery rate in a later analysis.

CDR3 length: 18 residues. Losses at the gene ends were 3 bases for V and 6 bases for J; bases not matched to a gene: 12. CDR1 and CDR2 (germline): SGDLS, YYNGEE. In the PCR, 60 Vbeta and 13 Jbeta primers were used. In the study's own analysis: Unique TCR beta chains totaled 65 million to 95 million in a later count, with roughly 10 million of them shared. The data were produced by immunoSEQ multiplex PCR, yet TCRdb's version contains in-frame clones alone and is incomplete. From that table come the V and J calls and clone size; the DNA was used to work out D and trimming. The data hold 100,000 or so clones, with about four fifths observed a single time. Turning to this clone: Its antigen is not known.

The chain employs TRBV9 and TRBJ2-2, with 12 positions matching TRBD1. Sequenced: PBMCs. This TCR came from a woman aged 40 to 50 in good health and CMV-seronegative. CDR3 sequence: CASSAIQGGTGGSGELFF. DNA for the CDR3: TGTGCCAGCAGCGCCATCCAAGGGGGGACAGGGGGCTCCGGGGAGCTGTTTTTT.